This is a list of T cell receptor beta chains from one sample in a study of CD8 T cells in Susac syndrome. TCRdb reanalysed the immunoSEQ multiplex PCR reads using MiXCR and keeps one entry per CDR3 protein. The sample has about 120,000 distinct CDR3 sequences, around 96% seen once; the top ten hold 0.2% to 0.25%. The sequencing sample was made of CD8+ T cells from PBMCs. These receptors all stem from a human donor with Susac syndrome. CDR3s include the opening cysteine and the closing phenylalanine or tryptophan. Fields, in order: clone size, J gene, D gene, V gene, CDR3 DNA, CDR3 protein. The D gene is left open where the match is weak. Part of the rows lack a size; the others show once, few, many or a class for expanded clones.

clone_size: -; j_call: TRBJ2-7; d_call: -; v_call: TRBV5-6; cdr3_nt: TGTGCCAGCAGCTTGGGGACAGAGGCACCCTACGAGCAGTACTTC; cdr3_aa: CASSLGTEAPYEQYF
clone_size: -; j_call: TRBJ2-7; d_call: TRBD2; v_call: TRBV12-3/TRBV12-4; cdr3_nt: TGTGCCAGCAGTTTCGGCGGGAGCCGAGGGGAGCAGTACTTC; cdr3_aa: CASSFGGSRGEQYF
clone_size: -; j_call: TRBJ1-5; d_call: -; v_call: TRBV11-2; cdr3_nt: TGTGCCAGCAGCGCGGGGACAAGCAATCAGCCCCAGCATTTT; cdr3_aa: CASSAGTSNQPQHF
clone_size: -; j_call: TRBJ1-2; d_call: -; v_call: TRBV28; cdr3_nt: TGTGCCAGCAGTTTTCCCGACAGAGAAGGCTACACCTTC; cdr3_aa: CASSFPDREGYTF
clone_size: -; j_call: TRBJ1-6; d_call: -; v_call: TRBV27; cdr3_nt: TGTGCCAGCAGTCAGGGCAATTCACCCCTCCACTTT; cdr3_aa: CASSQGNSPLHF
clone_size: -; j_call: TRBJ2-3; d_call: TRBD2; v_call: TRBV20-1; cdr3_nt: TGCAGTGCTAGTCGGGTCGGACTAGCGACTTACGGGGATACGCAGTATTTT; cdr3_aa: CSASRVGLATYGDTQYF
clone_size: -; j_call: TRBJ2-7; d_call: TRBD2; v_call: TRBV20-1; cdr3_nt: TGCAGTGCTACAACCGGGACTAGCGTCTACGAGCAGTACTTC; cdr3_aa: CSATTGTSVYEQYF
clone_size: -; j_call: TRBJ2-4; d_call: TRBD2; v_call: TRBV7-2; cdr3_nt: TGTGCCAGCAGCCGATTCGCGGGAGGGGGACCGGGGGGGGAGGACATTCAGTACTTC; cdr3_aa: CASSRFAGGGPGGEDIQYF
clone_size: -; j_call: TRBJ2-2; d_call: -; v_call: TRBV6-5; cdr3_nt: TGTGCCAGCAGTGGCACGGGTCCCGGGGAGCTGTTTTTT; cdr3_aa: CASSGTGPGELFF
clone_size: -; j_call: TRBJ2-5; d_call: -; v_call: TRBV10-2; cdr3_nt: TGCGCCAGCAGTGAAGGCAGCCAAGAGACCCAGTACTTC; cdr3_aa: CASSEGSQETQYF
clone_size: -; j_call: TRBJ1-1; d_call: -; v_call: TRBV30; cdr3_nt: TGTGCCTGGACCCCGGGAGCAGGGGACACTGAAGCTTTCTTT; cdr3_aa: CAWTPGAGDTEAFF
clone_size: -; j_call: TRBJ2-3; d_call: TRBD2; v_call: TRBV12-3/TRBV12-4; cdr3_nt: TGTGCCAGCAGTTTAGAAAGCGGGGAGAGCGTAGATACGCAGTATTTT; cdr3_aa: CASSLESGESVDTQYF
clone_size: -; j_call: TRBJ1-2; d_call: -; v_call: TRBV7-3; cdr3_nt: TGTGCCAGCAGCTTATGTGGCGGGTGCTATGGCTACACCTTC; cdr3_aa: CASSLCGGCYGYTF
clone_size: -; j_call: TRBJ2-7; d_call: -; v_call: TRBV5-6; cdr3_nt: TGTGCCAGCAGCTTGGGACAGAGACTTTACGAGCAGTACTTC; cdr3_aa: CASSLGQRLYEQYF
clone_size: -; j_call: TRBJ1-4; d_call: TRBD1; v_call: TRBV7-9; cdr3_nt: TGTGCCAGCAGCACCCGGACAGGGGGCTTCACTAATGAAAAACTGTTTTTT; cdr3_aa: CASSTRTGGFTNEKLFF
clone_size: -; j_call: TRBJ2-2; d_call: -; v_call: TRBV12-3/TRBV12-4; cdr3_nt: TGTGCCAGCAGTTTCGCTAGTTTGGCCGGGGAGCTGTTTTTT; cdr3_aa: CASSFASLAGELFF
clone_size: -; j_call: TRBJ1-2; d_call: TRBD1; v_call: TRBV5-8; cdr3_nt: TGTGCCAGCAGCCTCCGACAGGGCGACTATGGCTACACCTTC; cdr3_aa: CASSLRQGDYGYTF
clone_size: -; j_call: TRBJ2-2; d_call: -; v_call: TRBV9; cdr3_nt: TGTGCCAGCAGCGCACTAGGGAACACCGGGGAGCTGTTTTTT; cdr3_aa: CASSALGNTGELFF
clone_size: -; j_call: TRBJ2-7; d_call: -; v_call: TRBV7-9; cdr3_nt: TGTGCCAGCAGCTCCTTCAGACAGAGCTCCTACGAGCAGTACTTC; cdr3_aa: CASSSFRQSSYEQYF
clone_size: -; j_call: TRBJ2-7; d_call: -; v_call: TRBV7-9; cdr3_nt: TGTGCCAGCAGCTTAGAAAACAGCTACTACGAGCAGTACTTC; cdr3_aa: CASSLENSYYEQYF
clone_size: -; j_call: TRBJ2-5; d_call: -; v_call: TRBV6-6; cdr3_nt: TGTGCCAGCATCCAGGGCCCCCTGGAGGGAGAGACCCAGTACTTC; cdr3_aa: CASIQGPLEGETQYF
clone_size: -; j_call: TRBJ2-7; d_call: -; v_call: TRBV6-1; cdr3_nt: TGTGCCAGCACCTTATTCCCCGGGACGGGAGACTACGAGCAGTACTTC; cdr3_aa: CASTLFPGTGDYEQYF
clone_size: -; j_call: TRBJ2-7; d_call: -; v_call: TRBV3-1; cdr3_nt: TGTGCCAGCAGCCAGGACGAACAGGGCTACGAGCAGTACTTC; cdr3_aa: CASSQDEQGYEQYF
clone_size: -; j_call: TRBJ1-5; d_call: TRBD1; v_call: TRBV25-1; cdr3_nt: TGTGCCAGCAGTCACAGGGGTGGGAATCAGCCCCAGCATTTT; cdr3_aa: CASSHRGGNQPQHF
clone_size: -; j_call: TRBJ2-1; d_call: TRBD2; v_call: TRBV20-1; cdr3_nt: TGCAGTGCCCCCTCTAGCGGGGTCTCCTACAATGAGCAGTTCTTC; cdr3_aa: CSAPSSGVSYNEQFF
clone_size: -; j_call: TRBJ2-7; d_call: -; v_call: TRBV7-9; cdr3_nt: TGTGCCAGCAGCTTAGCGGGACACTCCTACGAGCAGTACTTC; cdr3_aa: CASSLAGHSYEQYF
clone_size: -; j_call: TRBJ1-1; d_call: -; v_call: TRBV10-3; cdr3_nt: TGTGCCATCAGTGACGGCACTGAAGCTTTCTTT; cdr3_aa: CAISDGTEAFF
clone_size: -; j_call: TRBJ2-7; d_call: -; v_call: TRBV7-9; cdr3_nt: TGTGCCAGCAGCTTAGCAGGGGTGGCCTACGAGCAGTACTTC; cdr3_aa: CASSLAGVAYEQYF
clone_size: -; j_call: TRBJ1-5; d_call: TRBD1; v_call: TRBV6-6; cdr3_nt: TGTGCCAGCAGTTCGGGGCAGGGGGATCAGCCCCAGCATTTT; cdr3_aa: CASSSGQGDQPQHF
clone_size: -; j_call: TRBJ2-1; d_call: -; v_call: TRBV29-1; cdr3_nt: TGCAGCGAGATGCGGGCCAGCCTCCCCGTATACAATGAGCAGTTCTTC; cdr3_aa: CSEMRASLPVYNEQFF
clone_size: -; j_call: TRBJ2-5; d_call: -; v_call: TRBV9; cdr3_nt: TGTGCCAGCAGTAGGTCCCAAGAGACCCAGTACTTC; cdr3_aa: CASSRSQETQYF
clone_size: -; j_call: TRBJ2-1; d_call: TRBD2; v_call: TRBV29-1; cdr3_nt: TGCAGCGTTGAAAGCGGGAGAGCCAATGAGCAGTTCTTC; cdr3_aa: CSVESGRANEQFF
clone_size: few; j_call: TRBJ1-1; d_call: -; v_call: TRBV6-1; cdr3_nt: TGTGCCAGCACCTTAAACCCGACATTCACCAACACTGAAGCTTTCTTT; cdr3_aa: CASTLNPTFTNTEAFF
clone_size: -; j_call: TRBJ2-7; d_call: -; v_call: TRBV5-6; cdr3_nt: TGTGCCAGCAGCTGGTCGTGGGACGAGGCCTACGAGCAGTACTTC; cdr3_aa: CASSWSWDEAYEQYF
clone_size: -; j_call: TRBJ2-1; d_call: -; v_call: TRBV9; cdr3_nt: TGTGCCAGCAGCGTAGTGGCGGGGAACTACAATGAGCAGTTCTTC; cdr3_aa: CASSVVAGNYNEQFF
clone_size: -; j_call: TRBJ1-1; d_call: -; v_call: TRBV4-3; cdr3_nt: TGCGCCAGCAGCCAAGACCCTGTCCGGCCCACTGAAGCTTTCTTT; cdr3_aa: CASSQDPVRPTEAFF
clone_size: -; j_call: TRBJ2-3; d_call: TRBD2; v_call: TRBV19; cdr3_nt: TGTGCCAGCAAGTTTGGACTAGCCGCAGATACGCAGTATTTT; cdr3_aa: CASKFGLAADTQYF
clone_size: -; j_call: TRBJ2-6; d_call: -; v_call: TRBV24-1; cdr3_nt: TGTGCCTCAACGGCAGGGAACGCATTCTCTGGGGCCAACGTCCTGACTTTC; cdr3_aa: CASTAGNAFSGANVLTF
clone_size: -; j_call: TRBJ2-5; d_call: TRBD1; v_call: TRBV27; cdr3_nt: TGTGCCAGCAGTCCCGACAGGGGTGGATGGCAAGAGACCCAGTACTTC; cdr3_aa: CASSPDRGGWQETQYF
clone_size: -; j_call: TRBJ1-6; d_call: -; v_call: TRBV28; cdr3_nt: TGTGCCACCCTCCTGGGGGGGCTCGATTCACCCCTCCACTTT; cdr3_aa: CATLLGGLDSPLHF
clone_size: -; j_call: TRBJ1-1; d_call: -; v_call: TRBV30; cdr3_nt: TGTGCCTGGTACAGGGAAGGAGAGAACACTGAAGCTTTCTTT; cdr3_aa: CAWYREGENTEAFF
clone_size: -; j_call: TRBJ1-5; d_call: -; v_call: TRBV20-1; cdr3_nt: TGCAGTGCTAGAGATGGGCTTAGGGAAACCAATCAGCCCCAGCATTTT; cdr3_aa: CSARDGLRETNQPQHF
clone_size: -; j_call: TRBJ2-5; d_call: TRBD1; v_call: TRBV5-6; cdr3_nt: TGTGCCAGCAGCTTGGGTGTAGGGGGCATAGAGACCCAGTACTTC; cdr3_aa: CASSLGVGGIETQYF